This T cell receptor beta chain was retrieved from a study of regulatory T cells in long-lasting Graves disease. Study-wide context: Positivity for TSH receptor antibodies plus over 5 years of antithyroid drugs meant persistent Graves' disease.

This CDR3 region has 14 residues. V was clipped by 3 bases and J by 5 bases, with 14 bases between them. CDR1 and CDR2 from the germline V gene are MNHEY and SMNVEV (reference sequence). General study points: Persistent disease showed a preference for TRBV28, TRBJ1-2 and TRBJ2-5.

Construction of TCR beta libraries relied on iRepertoire HTBI primers and on Arm-PCR targeting CDR3 regions. TCRdb used MiXCR to reprocess the multiplex PCR reads, holding one entry per CDR3 protein. The profile shows 300,000 to 400,000 distinct CDR3 sequences, 15% to 20% of them singletons. This clonotype was recorded many times. The target antigen is unknown. Specified time point: persistent/refractory GD, antithyroid drugs over 5 years with positive TRAb. From RNA extracted from PBMCs, the TCR library was made. Here the sequenced sample was peripheral blood mononuclear cells (PBMCs), taken when the disease was refractory, from a patient treated with antithyroid drugs. The origin of this receptor is a female donor with Graves disease. This rearrangement joins TRBV27 to TRBJ2-7, with D hard to call. CDR3 sequence (DNA): TGTGCCAGCAGTTTTGTAGGGATGCTACACGAGCAGTACTTC. This sequence encodes CASSFVGMLHEQYF.